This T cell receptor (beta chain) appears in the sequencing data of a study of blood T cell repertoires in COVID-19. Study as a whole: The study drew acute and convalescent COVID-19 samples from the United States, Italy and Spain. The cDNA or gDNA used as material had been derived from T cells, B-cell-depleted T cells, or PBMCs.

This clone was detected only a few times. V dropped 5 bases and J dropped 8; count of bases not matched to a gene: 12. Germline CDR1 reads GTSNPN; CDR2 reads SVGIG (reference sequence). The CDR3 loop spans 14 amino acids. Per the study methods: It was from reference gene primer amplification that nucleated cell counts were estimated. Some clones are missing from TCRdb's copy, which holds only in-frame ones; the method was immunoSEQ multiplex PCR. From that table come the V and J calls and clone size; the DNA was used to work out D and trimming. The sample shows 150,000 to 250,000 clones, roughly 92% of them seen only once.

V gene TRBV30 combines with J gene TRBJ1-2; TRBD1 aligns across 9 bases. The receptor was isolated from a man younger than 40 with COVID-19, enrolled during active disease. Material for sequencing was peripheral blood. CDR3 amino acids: CAWSGRDRASGYTF. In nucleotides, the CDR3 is TGTGCCTGGTCCGGGAGGGACAGGGCGTCGGGCTACACCTTC. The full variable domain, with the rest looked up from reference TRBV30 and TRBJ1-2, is SQTIHQWPATLVQPVGSPLSLECTVEGTSNPNLYWYRQAAGRGLQLLFYSVGIGQISSEVPQNLSASRPQDRQFILSSKKLLLSDSGFYLCAWSGRDRASGYTFGSGTRLTVV.